This T cell receptor beta chain was documented in a study of T cell clones after liver transplantation. Study overall: Immunosuppression withdrawal was tried within 2 years after liver transplantation in this trial. Post-transplant blood was tracked for graft-donor-reactive T cell clones identified in a pre-transplant mixed lymphocyte reaction. Tolerant meant at least one year fully off immunosuppression without liver enzymes above twice normal. Study outcomes and limitations: A larger donor-reactive than third-party decline suggested partial antigen-specific deletion.

This CDR3 region has 14 residues. Trimming took 2 bases from V and 2 from J, leaving 8 bases between them. Germline lookup yields CDR1 SGHDT and CDR2 YYEEEE. With regard to this clone: Its antigen is unknown.

The repertoire was sequenced with immunoSEQ multiplex PCR; TCRdb's copy has only in-frame clones and lacks some. Among tens of thousands of clones, approximately 70% were seen once, and the ten largest hold around 2.8%. The sample in question was CD4+ T cells from blood, obtained at the roughly 15-month timepoint. This chain connects TRBV5-6 to TRBJ1-5, with D unclear. The clonotype was recovered from a human patient who received a liver transplant. Some T cells may trace back to the graft donor. CDR3 sequence reads: CASSFQSGNQPQHF. CDR3 bases: TGTGCCAGCAGCTTTCAATCAGGCAATCAGCCCCAGCATTTT.